This T cell receptor (beta chain) was profiled in a study of CD8 T cells in ankylosing spondylitis. TCRdb redid the calling of the 5' RACE reads with MiXCR, one entry per CDR3 protein. The sample has around 150,000 distinct CDR3 sequences; about 7% are singletons. This CDR3 has 13 amino acids. The ends were cut back, 2 bases at V and 8 bases at J, with 10 bases in the middle. The germline CDR1 and CDR2 sequences are SGHRS and YFSETQ. Regarding the study as a whole: Seemingly distinctive of ankylosing spondylitis blood was a TCR beta motif formed by eight highly homologous variants. Relatively rare in peripheral blood, disease-linked clones were also CD8+.

Many counts were recorded for this clonotype. Its antigen is unknown. Sequences were obtained from blood, either unsorted or a sorted T cell fraction (not recorded which). V is TRBV5-1 and J is TRBJ1-4; no clear D. This TCR was recovered from a female donor with ankylosing spondylitis or in good health (not recorded which). The CDR3 sequence is CASSFEPGEKLFF. The DNA for the CDR3 is TGCGCCAGCAGCTTTGAACCGGGGGAAAAACTGTTTTTT.